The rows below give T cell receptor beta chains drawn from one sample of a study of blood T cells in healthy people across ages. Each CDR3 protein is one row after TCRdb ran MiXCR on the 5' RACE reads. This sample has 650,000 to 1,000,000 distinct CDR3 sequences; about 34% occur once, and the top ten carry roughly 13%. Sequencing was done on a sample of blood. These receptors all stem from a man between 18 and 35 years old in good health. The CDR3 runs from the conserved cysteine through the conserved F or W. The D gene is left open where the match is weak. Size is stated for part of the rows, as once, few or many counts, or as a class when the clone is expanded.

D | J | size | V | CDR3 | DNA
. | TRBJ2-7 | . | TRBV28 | CASSRGTSYEQYF | TGTGCCAGCAGTCGAGGAACTTCCTACGAGCAGTACTTC
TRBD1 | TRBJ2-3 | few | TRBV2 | CASRGQPLVADTQYF | TGTGCCAGCAGGGGACAGCCTTTAGTGGCAGATACGCAGTATTTT
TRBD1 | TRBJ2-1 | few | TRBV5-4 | CASSPDRGYEQFF | TGTGCCAGCAGCCCGGACAGGGGTTATGAGCAGTTCTTC
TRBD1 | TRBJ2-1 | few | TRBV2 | CASGTRTGVNEQFF | TGTGCCAGCGGGACCAGGACAGGGGTAAATGAGCAGTTCTTC
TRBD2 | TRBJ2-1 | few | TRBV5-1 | CASSTGTSGGADEQFF | TGCGCCAGCAGCACCGGGACTAGCGGGGGGGCTGATGAGCAGTTCTTC
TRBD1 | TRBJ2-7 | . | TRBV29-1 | CSAGRDSSYNEQYF | TGCAGCGCGGGCCGGGACAGCTCCTACAATGAGCAGTACTTC
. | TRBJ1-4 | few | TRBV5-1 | CASKNGATNEKLFF | TGCGCCAGCAAGAACGGTGCAACTAATGAAAAACTGTTTTTT
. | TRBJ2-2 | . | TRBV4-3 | CASANVGGLRTGELFF | TGCGCCAGCGCCAACGTGGGGGGCCTTAGGACCGGGGAGCTGTTTTTT
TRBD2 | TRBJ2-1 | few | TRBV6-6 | CASSYSPSGGLNEQFF | TGTGCCAGCAGTTACTCGCCTAGCGGGGGGCTAAATGAGCAGTTCTTC
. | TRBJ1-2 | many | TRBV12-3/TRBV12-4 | CASSLAPNAGGYTF | TGTGCCAGCAGTTTAGCCCCTAATGCTGGTGGCTACACCTTC
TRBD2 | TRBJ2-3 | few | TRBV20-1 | CSARGASGGGTDTQYF | TGCAGTGCTAGAGGTGCTAGCGGGGGGGGAACAGATACGCAGTATTTT
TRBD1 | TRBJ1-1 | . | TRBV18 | CASSPGTGTFSTEAFF | TGTGCCAGCTCACCCGGGACAGGGACGTTCTCCACTGAAGCTTTCTTT
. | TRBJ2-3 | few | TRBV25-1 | CASSEDFLHTDTQYF | TGTGCCAGCAGTGAAGACTTTCTCCACACAGATACGCAGTATTTT
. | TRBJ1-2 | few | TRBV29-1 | CSVAASGVLYTF | TGCAGCGTTGCAGCGTCTGGGGTACTCTACACCTTC
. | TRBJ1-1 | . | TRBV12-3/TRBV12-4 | CASRSNVNTEAFF | TGTGCCAGCAGATCTAACGTGAACACTGAAGCTTTCTTT
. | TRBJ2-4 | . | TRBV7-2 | CASSSTGQGGNIQYF | TGTGCCAGCAGCTCTACCGGGCAGGGTGGAAACATTCAGTACTTC
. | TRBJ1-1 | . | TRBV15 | CATSRDPPHFEDIAEAFF | TGTGCCACCAGCAGAGATCCCCCACATTTCGAGGATATTGCTGAAGCTTTCTTT
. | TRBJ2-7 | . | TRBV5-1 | CASSLGGRGLYEQYF | TGCGCCAGCAGCCTAGGGGGGAGAGGCCTCTACGAGCAGTACTTC
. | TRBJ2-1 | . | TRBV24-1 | CATSDLQVPGAVHEQFF | TGTGCCACCAGTGATTTGCAGGTACCAGGGGCGGTCCATGAGCAGTTCTTC
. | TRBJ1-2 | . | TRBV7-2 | CASSLLPGDGYTF | TGTGCCAGCAGCTTACTACCGGGGGATGGCTACACCTTC
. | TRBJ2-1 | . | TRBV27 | CASRPLSGAQFF | TGTGCCAGCAGACCCCTCTCGGGCGCTCAGTTCTTC
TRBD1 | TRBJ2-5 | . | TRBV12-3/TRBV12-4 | CASSRTGSSYNKQYF | TGTGCCAGCAGTAGGACAGGGAGCTCCTACAATAAGCAGTACTTC
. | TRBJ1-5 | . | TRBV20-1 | CSAYNLGGGDNQPQHF | TGCAGTGCTTATAACTTAGGGGGGGGGGACAATCAGCCCCAGCATTTT
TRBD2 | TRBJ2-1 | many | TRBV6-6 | CASSYSGLAGTNEQFF | TGTGCCAGCAGTTACTCGGGACTAGCGGGGACCAATGAGCAGTTCTTC
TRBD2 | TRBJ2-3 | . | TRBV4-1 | CASSQDHTVVRGLAGVTADTQYF | TGCGCCAGCAGCCAAGATCACACAGTCGTCCGGGGACTAGCGGGCGTCACGGCGGATACGCAGTATTTT
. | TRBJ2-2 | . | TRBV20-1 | CSAAPPGPDTGELFF | TGCAGTGCTGCCCCTCCGGGACCCGACACCGGGGAGCTGTTTTTT
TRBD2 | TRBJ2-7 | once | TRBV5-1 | CASSGTSGGAAYNEQYF | TGCGCCAGCAGCGGGACTAGCGGGGGGGCCGCCTACAATGAGCAGTACTTC
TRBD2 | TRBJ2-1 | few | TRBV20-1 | CSATSGGNEQFF | TGCAGTGCTACATCGGGGGGTAATGAGCAGTTCTTC
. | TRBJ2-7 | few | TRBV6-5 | CANSYSHYGEQYF | TGTGCCAACAGTTACTCCCATTATGGCGAGCAGTACTTC
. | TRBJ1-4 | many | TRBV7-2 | CASSSRGNNEKLFF | TGTGCCAGCAGCTCTAGGGGGAATAATGAAAAACTGTTTTTT
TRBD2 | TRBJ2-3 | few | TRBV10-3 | CAISQGLDVTDTQYF | TGTGCCATCAGCCAGGGACTAGATGTAACAGATACGCAGTATTTT
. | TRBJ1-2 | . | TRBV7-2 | CATILGVGGYTF | TGTGCCACCATCCTCGGGGTGGGGGGCTACACCTTC
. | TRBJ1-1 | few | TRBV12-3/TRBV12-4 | CASRGWGGSTEAFF | TGTGCCAGCAGGGGTTGGGGGGGAAGCACTGAAGCTTTCTTT
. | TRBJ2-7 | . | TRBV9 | CASSPRDTTYEQYF | TGTGCCAGCAGCCCACGGGACACAACCTACGAGCAGTACTTC
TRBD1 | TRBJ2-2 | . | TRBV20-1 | CSARDQGAPPSGELFF | TGCAGTGCTAGAGATCAGGGGGCCCCGCCGTCCGGGGAGCTGTTTTTT
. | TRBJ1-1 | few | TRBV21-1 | CASTIRQGRNMNTEAFF | TGTGCCAGCACCATCCGACAGGGGCGTAACATGAACACTGAAGCTTTCTTT
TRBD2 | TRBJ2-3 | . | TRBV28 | CASRLLAGAKDTQYF | TGTGCCAGCAGACTCCTAGCGGGGGCAAAAGATACGCAGTATTTT
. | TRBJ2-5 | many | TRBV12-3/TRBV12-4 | CASTTRAGNEYF | TGTGCCAGCACCACTCGGGCGGGGAATGAGTACTTC
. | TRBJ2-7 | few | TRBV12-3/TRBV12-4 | CASSWGSEQYF | TGTGCCAGCAGTTGGGGCAGTGAGCAGTACTTC
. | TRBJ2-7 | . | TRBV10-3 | CAISESTGLSYEQYF | TGTGCCATCAGTGAGTCGACGGGGTTATCCTACGAGCAGTACTTC
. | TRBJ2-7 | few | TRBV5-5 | CASSLGREAQYF | TGTGCCAGCAGCTTGGGGAGGGAGGCCCAGTACTTC
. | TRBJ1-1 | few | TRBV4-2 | CASSQDLTDTEAFF | TGTGCCAGCAGCCAAGATTTAACAGATACTGAAGCTTTCTTT
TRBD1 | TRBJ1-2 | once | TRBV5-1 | CASSRTGGIGDGYTF | TGCGCCAGCAGTCGTACAGGGGGCATCGGGGATGGCTACACCTTC
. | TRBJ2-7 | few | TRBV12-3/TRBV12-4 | CASSKSSYNEQYF | TGTGCCAGCAGTAAGAGCTCCTACAATGAGCAGTACTTC
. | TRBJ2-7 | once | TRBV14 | CASSQDFLTPEQYF | TGTGCCAGCAGCCAAGACTTTCTGACCCCCGAGCAGTACTTC
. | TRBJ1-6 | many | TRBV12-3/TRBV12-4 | CASSFGQSYNSPLHF | TGTGCCAGCAGCTTCGGACAGTCCTATAATTCACCCCTCCACTTT
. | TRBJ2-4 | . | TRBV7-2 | CASSLPRNDLAKNIQYF | TGTGCCAGCAGCTTACCCAGGAACGATTTAGCCAAAAACATTCAGTACTTC
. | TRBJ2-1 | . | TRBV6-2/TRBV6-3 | CASSRAAGPGYSDEQFF | TGTGCCAGCTCAAGGGCCGCGGGTCCTGGGTACTCTGATGAGCAGTTCTTC
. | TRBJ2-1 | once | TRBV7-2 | CASSLAGGLREQFF | TGTGCCAGCAGCTTAGCGGGAGGATTAAGGGAGCAGTTCTTC
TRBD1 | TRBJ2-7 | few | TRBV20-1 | CSARITGGSYEQYF | TGCAGTGCTCGCATCACAGGGGGCAGCTACGAGCAGTACTTC
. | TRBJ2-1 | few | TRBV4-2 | CASTPAARPGDEQFF | TGTGCCAGCACGCCTGCCGCCCGACCGGGGGATGAGCAGTTCTTC
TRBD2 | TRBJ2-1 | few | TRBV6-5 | CASAPGAGGSNEQFF | TGTGCCAGCGCCCCGGGAGCGGGGGGCTCCAATGAGCAGTTCTTC
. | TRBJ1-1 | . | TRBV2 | CASREWNKNTEAFF | TGTGCCAGCAGGGAATGGAACAAGAACACTGAAGCTTTCTTT
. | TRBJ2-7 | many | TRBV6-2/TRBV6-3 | CASSDSTSYEQYF | TGTGCCAGCAGTGATTCAACGTCCTACGAGCAGTACTTC
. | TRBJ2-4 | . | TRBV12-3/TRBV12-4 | CASSRPSTGIQYF | TGTGCCAGCAGTCGGCCCTCCACGGGCATTCAGTACTTC
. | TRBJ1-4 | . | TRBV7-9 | CASSEGSGWKVATNEKLFF | TGTGCCAGCAGCGAAGGGTCGGGATGGAAGGTTGCAACTAATGAAAAACTGTTTTTT
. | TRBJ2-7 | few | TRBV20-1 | CSAVNREESSYEQYF | TGCAGTGCTGTAAACAGGGAGGAGAGCTCCTACGAGCAGTACTTC
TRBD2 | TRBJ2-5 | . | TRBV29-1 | CSVEERRLRGGEQYF | TGCAGCGTTGAAGAGAGGCGACTCCGCGGGGGTGAGCAGTACTTC
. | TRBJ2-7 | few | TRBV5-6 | CASSFGLGHSYEQYF | TGTGCCAGCAGCTTCGGTCTGGGCCATAGCTACGAGCAGTACTTC
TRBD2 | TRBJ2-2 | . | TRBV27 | CASTPREILAGIDTGELFF | TGTGCCAGCACCCCCCGGGAGATACTAGCGGGGATTGACACCGGGGAGCTGTTTTTT